This T cell receptor beta chain was sequenced during a study of blood T cell repertoires in COVID-19. Study-level background: Material from acute and convalescent COVID-19 was sourced from the United States, Italy and Spain. In each case, the material was cDNA or gDNA derived from T cells, B-cell-depleted T cells, or PBMCs.

The table lists this clone with a count of one. In the authors' methods: Nucleated cell number was recorded as an estimate derived from reference gene primer amplification. The assay was immunoSEQ multiplex PCR, and TCRdb's table has in-frame clones only and misses some. The V and J calls and clone size were taken over from that table, and D and trimming were inferred from the DNA. The table shows more than 90,000 clones, with 84% occurring only once. This CDR3 contains 13 residues. Trimming removed 2 bases from V and 9 bases from J, with 11 bases in between. Germline loops: CDR1 WNHNN, CDR2 SYGVQD (reference sequence).

The chain links TRBV10-1 to TRBJ2-1; possibly TRBD2 for D (5 bases). The clonotype originates from a human donor in a cohort sampled during active COVID-19. Sequencing used peripheral blood. The CDR3 loop reads CASSEASHLEQFF. Here the CDR3 DNA reads TGCGCCAGCAGTGAGGCTAGCCATCTTGAGCAGTTCTTC.